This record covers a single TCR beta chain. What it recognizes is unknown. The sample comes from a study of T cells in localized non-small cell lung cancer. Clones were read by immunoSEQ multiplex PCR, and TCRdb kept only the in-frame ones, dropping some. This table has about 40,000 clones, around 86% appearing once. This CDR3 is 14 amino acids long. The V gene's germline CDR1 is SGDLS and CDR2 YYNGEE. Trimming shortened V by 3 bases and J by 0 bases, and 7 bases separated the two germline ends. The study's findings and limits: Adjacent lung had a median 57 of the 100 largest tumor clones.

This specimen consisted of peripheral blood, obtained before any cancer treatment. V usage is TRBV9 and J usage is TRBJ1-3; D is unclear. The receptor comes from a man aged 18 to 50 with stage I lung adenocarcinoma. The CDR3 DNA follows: TGTGCCAGCAGCGCCAGCTACTCTGGAAACACCATATATTTT. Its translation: CASSASYSGNTIYF.